This is a list of T cell receptor beta chains from one sample in a study of blood T cell repertoires in COVID-19. Measured with immunoSEQ multiplex PCR; TCRdb has only the in-frame clones, and not every one. The data show under 450,000 clones, with roughly four fifths seen just once and under 1.2% held by the top ten. Sample: peripheral blood. These receptors all stem from a human donor with acute or convalescent COVID-19. The donor label of this sample is uncertain. Both conserved end residues are part of each CDR3. D genes are given only for firm matches. Clone sizes are given selectively: once, few, many, or a class where the clone is expanded.

V	length	size	D	J	CDR3	DNA
TRBV7-9	15	NA	TRBD2	TRBJ2-1	CASSLASGRGYEQFF	TGTGCCAGCAGCTTAGCAAGCGGGAGGGGGTATGAGCAGTTCTTC
TRBV4-2	17	NA	NA	TRBJ1-3	CASSQEVGHSSGNTIYF	TGTGCCAGCAGCCAAGAAGTGGGACACAGCTCTGGAAACACCATATATTTT
TRBV18	15	few	TRBD1	TRBJ1-5	CASSETGAGNQPQHF	TGTGCCAGCTCAGAGACAGGGGCAGGCAATCAGCCCCAGCATTTT
TRBV5-1	14	NA	TRBD1	TRBJ1-5	CASSAGQGNQPQHF	TGCGCCAGCAGCGCGGGACAGGGGAATCAGCCCCAGCATTTT
TRBV5-4	16	once	TRBD1	TRBJ1-2	CAAGRGQGPTNYGYTF	TGTGCCGCTGGGCGGGGACAGGGGCCGACTAACTATGGCTACACCTTC
TRBV29-1	12	NA	NA	TRBJ1-2	CSHHSESGGYTF	TGCAGCCACCATAGCGAATCGGGTGGCTACACCTTC
TRBV11-1	17	NA	TRBD1	TRBJ1-1	CASSLARGQGENTEAFF	TGTGCCAGCAGCTTAGCGCGGGGACAGGGGGAGAACACTGAAGCTTTCTTT
TRBV15	19	NA	TRBD1	TRBJ2-1	CATSRDRFSGTGEGYEQFF	TGTGCCACCAGCAGAGATAGGTTCTCGGGGACAGGGGAGGGTTATGAGCAGTTCTTC
TRBV19	14	NA	NA	TRBJ1-2	CASRTGGTGYGYTF	TGTGCCAGTAGGACAGGTGGGACCGGCTATGGCTACACCTTC
TRBV19	15	NA	TRBD1	TRBJ1-5	CASTADRYSNQPQHF	TGTGCCAGTACCGCGGACAGGTATAGCAATCAGCCCCAGCATTTT
TRBV28	13	NA	NA	TRBJ1-5	CASSLTGNQPQHF	TGTGCCAGCAGTTTGACGGGAAATCAGCCCCAGCATTTT
TRBV5-6	14	NA	NA	TRBJ1-2	CASSLPVEHYGYTF	TGTGCCAGCAGCTTGCCGGTCGAACACTATGGCTACACCTTC
TRBV6-2/TRBV6-3	12	NA	NA	TRBJ1-1	CASSAQDTEAFF	TGTGCCAGCAGTGCGCAGGATACTGAAGCTTTCTTT
TRBV28	12	once	NA	TRBJ1-2	CASSLISRTAYF	TGTGCCAGCAGTTTAATTTCCAGGACAGCCTACTTC
TRBV18	12	once	NA	TRBJ2-5	CASSPRQETQYF	TGTGCCAGCTCACCCCGGCAAGAGACCCAGTACTTC
TRBV3-1/TRBV3-2	14	NA	TRBD1	TRBJ1-1	CASSHWTGGIEAFF	TGTGCCAGCAGCCACTGGACAGGGGGGATTGAAGCTTTCTTT
TRBV2	15	NA	TRBD1	TRBJ1-2	CASSEGVDRGHGYTF	TGTGCCAGCAGTGAAGGCGTGGACAGGGGTCATGGCTACACCTTC
TRBV30	14	NA	NA	TRBJ1-3	CAWSPGTPGNTIYF	TGTGCCTGGAGCCCGGGGACACCTGGAAACACCATATATTTT
TRBV2	14	NA	NA	TRBJ1-2	CASSERPERYGYTF	TGTGCCAGCAGTGAAAGGCCAGAGCGGTATGGCTACACCTTC
TRBV3-1/TRBV3-2	17	NA	NA	TRBJ2-1	CASSHQSPGSSYNEQFF	TGTGCCAGCAGCCACCAATCACCGGGAAGCTCCTACAATGAGCAGTTCTTC
TRBV5-1	14	NA	TRBD1	TRBJ1-4	CASSRGQVYEKLFF	TGCGCCAGCAGCAGAGGACAGGTCTATGAAAAACTGTTTTTT
TRBV30	12	few	NA	TRBJ1-3	CAWSYSGNTIYF	TGTGCCTGGAGTTACTCTGGAAACACCATATATTTT
TRBV10-3	16	NA	TRBD1	TRBJ2-3	CAISESLGQGPDTQYF	TGTGCCATCAGTGAGTCGTTGGGACAGGGGCCAGATACGCAGTATTTT
TRBV14	16	NA	NA	TRBJ2-2	CASSQEPNLVTGELFF	TGTGCCAGCAGCCAAGAGCCCAACTTGGTCACCGGGGAGCTGTTTTTT
TRBV2	18	NA	TRBD1	TRBJ1-1	CASSEGNRGFGERTEAFF	TGTGCCAGCAGTGAAGGAAACAGGGGATTTGGGGAAAGGACTGAAGCTTTCTTT
TRBV10-3	13	NA	NA	TRBJ2-1	CAISQTAYNEQFF	TGTGCCATCAGCCAGACAGCATACAATGAGCAGTTCTTC
TRBV5-1	15	NA	TRBD1	TRBJ1-1	CASSLLTGVNTEAFF	TGCGCCAGCAGCTTACTCACAGGGGTGAACACTGAAGCTTTCTTT
TRBV5-4	16	NA	TRBD1	TRBJ1-2	CASRTAGQVTLYSYTF	TGTGCCAGCAGAACCGCCGGACAGGTCACCTTATATAGCTACACCTTC
TRBV12-3/TRBV12-4	13	NA	NA	TRBJ1-5	CASSFERNQPQHF	TGTGCCAGCAGTTTCGAGAGGAATCAGCCCCAGCATTTT
TRBV6-5	12	NA	TRBD1	TRBJ1-1	CASRDRDNEAFF	TGTGCCAGCAGGGACAGGGATAACGAAGCTTTCTTT
TRBV20-1	11	NA	NA	TRBJ1-2	CSARVSRGYTF	TGCAGTGCTAGAGTATCCCGGGGCTACACCTTC
TRBV2	15	NA	NA	TRBJ1-1	CASSEGRTGGAEAFF	TGTGCCAGCAGTGAAGGTAGAACGGGGGGTGCGGAAGCTTTCTTT
TRBV14	15	NA	NA	TRBJ2-5	CASSQGTGWEETQYF	TGTGCCAGCAGCCAAGGAACAGGGTGGGAAGAGACCCAGTACTTC
TRBV25-1	15	NA	TRBD1	TRBJ1-1	CASSGWTGLDTEAFF	TGTGCCAGCAGTGGTTGGACAGGGTTGGACACTGAAGCTTTCTTT
TRBV5-4	16	NA	NA	TRBJ1-2	CASWREGRVTTYGYTF	TGTGCCAGCTGGCGAGAGGGAAGGGTCACCACTTATGGCTACACCTTC
TRBV5-1	14	once	NA	TRBJ1-1	CASSFQRQTTEAFF	TGCGCCAGCAGCTTCCAGAGACAGACCACTGAAGCTTTCTTT
TRBV3-1/TRBV3-2	15	NA	NA	TRBJ2-7	CASSQDLGRSYEQYF	TGTGCCAGCAGCCAAGATTTGGGCCGATCCTACGAGCAGTACTTC
TRBV28	14	NA	TRBD1	TRBJ1-5	CASAGTGGWQPQHF	TGTGCCAGCGCCGGGACAGGGGGGTGGCAGCCCCAGCATTTT
TRBV5-6	13	NA	NA	TRBJ2-5	CASSQGLQETQYF	TGTGCCAGCAGCCAGGGACTCCAAGAGACCCAGTACTTC
TRBV3-1/TRBV3-2	16	NA	TRBD1	TRBJ2-1	CASSQSDRDKYNEQFF	TGTGCCAGCAGCCAATCGGACAGGGACAAGTACAATGAGCAGTTCTTC
TRBV6-5	14	NA	NA	TRBJ2-1	CASSKGTEYNEQFF	TGTGCCAGCAGTAAGGGGACTGAGTACAATGAGCAGTTCTTC
TRBV6-6	13	NA	NA	TRBJ1-1	CASRGTQNTEAFF	TGTGCCAGCAGGGGGACACAGAACACTGAAGCTTTCTTT
TRBV3-1/TRBV3-2	16	few	NA	TRBJ1-1	CASSQEGVSPNTEAFF	TGTGCCAGCAGCCAAGAAGGGGTGAGCCCTAACACTGAAGCTTTCTTT
TRBV7-9	12	NA	NA	TRBJ1-2	CASSSQDNGYTF	TGTGCCAGCAGCTCACAGGACAATGGCTACACCTTC
TRBV4-1	14	few	NA	TRBJ1-2	CASSQDWTGGGYTF	TGCGCCAGCAGCCAAGATTGGACCGGAGGGGGCTACACCTTC
TRBV19	16	NA	NA	TRBJ1-2	CASSIGAAGPNRGYTF	TGTGCCAGTAGTATAGGTGCGGCAGGGCCCAACCGTGGCTACACCTTC
TRBV7-9	16	NA	TRBD1	TRBJ1-6	CASSLAKGALGSPLHF	TGTGCCAGCAGCTTAGCGAAGGGGGCCTTAGGTTCACCCCTCCACTTT
TRBV6-5	15	once	NA	TRBJ2-6	CASISASSGANVLTF	TGTGCCAGCATCAGCGCGAGCTCTGGGGCCAACGTCCTGACTTTC
TRBV4-1	18	few	NA	TRBJ2-3	CASSQGVRVRGFTDTQYF	TGCGCCAGCAGCCAAGGAGTCCGAGTAAGAGGGTTCACAGATACGCAGTATTTT
TRBV29-1	15	NA	NA	TRBJ1-4	CSVRRGGATNEKLFF	TGCAGCGTTAGGCGCGGGGGAGCAACTAATGAAAAACTGTTTTTT